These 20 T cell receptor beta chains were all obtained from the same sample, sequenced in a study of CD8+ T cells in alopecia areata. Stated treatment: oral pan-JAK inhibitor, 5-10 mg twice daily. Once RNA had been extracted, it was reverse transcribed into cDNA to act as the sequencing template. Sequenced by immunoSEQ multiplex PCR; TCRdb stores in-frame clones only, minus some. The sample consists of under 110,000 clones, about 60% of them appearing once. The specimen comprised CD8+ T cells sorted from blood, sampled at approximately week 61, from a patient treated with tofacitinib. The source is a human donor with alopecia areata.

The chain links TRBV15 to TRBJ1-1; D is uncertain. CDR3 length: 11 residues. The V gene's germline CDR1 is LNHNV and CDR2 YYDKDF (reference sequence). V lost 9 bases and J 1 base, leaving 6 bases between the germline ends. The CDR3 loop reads CATRRNTEAFF. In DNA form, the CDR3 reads TGTGCCACGAGGCGGAACACTGAAGCTTTCTTT.

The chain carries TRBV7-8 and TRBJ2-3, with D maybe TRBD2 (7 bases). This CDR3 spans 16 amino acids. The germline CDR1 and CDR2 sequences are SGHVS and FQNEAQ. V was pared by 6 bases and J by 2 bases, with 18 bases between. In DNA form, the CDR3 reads TGTGCCAGCAGACCAGTAGGGGGGGGGATCACAGATACGCAGTATTTT. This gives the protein CASRPVGGGITDTQYF.

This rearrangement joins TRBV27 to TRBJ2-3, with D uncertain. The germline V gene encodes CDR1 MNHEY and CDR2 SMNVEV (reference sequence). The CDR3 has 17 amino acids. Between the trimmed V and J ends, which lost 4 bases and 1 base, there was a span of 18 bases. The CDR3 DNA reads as TGTGCCAGCAGTTCCCTAATCTCAGGCGGCGGCACAGATACGCAGTATTTT. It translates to CASSSLISGGGTDTQYF.

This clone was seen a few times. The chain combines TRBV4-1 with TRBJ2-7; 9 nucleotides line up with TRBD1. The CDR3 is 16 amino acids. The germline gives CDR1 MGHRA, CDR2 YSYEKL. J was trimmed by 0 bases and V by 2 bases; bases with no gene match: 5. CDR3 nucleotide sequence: TGCGCCAGCAGCCAACCCGGGACAGGGTTCTCCTACGAGCAGTACTTC. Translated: CASSQPGTGFSYEQYF.

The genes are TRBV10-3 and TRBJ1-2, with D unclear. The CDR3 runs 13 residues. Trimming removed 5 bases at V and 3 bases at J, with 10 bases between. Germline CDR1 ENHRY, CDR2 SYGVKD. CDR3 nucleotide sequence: TGTGCCATCAGTAAACGCAGAGACTATGGCTACACCTTC. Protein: CAISKRRDYGYTF.

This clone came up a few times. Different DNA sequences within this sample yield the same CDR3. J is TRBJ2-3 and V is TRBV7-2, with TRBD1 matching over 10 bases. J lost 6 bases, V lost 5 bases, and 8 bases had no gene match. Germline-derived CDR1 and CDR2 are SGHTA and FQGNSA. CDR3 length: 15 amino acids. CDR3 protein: CASSLGQGDLDTQYF. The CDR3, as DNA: TGTGCCAGCAGCCTAGGACAGGGGGATCTGGATACGCAGTATTTT.

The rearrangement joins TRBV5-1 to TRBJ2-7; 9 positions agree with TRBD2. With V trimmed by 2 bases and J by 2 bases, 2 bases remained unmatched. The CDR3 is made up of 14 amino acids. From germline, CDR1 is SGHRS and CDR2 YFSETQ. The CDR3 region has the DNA TGCGCCAGCAGCTTAGCGGGGGGCCCCTACGAGCAGTACTTC. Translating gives CASSLAGGPYEQYF.

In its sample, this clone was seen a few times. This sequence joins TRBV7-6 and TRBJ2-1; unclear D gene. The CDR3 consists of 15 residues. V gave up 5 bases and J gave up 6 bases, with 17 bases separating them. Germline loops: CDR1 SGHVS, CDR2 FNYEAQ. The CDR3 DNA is TGTGCCAGCAGCCAAACTCTTGGGTTCGGCAATGAGCAGTTCTTC. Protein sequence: CASSQTLGFGNEQFF.

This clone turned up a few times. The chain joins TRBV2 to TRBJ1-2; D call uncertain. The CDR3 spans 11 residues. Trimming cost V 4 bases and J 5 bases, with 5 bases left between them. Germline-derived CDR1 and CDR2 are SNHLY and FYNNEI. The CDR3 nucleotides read TGTGCCAGCAGTGTACATTATGGCTACACCTTC. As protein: CASSVHYGYTF.

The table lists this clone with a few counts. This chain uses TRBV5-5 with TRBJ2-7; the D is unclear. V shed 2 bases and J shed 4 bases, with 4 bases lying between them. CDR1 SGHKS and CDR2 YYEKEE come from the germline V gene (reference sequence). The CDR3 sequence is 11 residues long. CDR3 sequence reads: CASSFGYEQYF. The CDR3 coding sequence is TGTGCCAGCAGCTTTGGATACGAGCAGTACTTC.

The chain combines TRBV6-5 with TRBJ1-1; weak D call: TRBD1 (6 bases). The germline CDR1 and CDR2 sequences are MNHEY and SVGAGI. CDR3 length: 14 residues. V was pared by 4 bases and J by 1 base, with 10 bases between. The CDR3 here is CASSWGHKNTEAFF. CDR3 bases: TGTGCCAGCAGTTGGGGACACAAGAACACTGAAGCTTTCTTT.

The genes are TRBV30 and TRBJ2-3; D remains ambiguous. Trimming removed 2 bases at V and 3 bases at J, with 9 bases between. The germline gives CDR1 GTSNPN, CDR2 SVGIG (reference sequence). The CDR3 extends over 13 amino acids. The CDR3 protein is CAWSQSRTDTQYF. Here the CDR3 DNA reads TGTGCCTGGAGTCAGAGTCGGACAGATACGCAGTATTTT.

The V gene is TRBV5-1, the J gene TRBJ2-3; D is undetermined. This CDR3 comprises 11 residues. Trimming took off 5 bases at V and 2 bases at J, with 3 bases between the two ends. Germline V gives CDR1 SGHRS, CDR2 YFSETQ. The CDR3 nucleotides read TGCGCCAGCAGATACACAGATACGCAGTATTTT. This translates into CASRYTDTQYF.

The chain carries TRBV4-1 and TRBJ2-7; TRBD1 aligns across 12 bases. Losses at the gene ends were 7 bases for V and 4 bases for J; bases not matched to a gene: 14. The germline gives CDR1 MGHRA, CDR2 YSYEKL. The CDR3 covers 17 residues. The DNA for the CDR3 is TGCGCCAGCACCCATACCTTCCGGGACAGGGGGCTATACGAGCAGTACTTC. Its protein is CASTHTFRDRGLYEQYF.

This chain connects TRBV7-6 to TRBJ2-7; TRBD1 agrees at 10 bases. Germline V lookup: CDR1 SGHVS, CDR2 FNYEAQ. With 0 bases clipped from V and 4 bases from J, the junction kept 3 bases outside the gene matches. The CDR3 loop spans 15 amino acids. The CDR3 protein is CASSLAGQGSYEQYF. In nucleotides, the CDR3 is TGTGCCAGCAGCTTAGCGGGACAGGGGTCTTACGAGCAGTACTTC.

CDR3 DNA sequence: TGTGCCAGCAGCTTTGCGCAGGGGGATAGGAACACTGAAGCTTTCTTT. This encodes CASSFAQGDRNTEAFF. This chain joins TRBV13 and TRBJ1-1, with 7 nucleotides matching TRBD1. V was clipped by 3 bases and J by 1 base; unmatched bases: 8. This CDR3 is built from 16 residues. Germline CDR1 reads PRHDT; CDR2 reads FYEKMQ (reference sequence).

The CDR3 sequence: CASSLWGDEQYF. CDR3 in DNA: TGTGCCAGCAGCTTGTGGGGGGACGAGCAGTACTTC. The chain combines TRBV5-4 with TRBJ2-7, with D perhaps matching TRBD2 (6 bases). This CDR3 spans 12 amino acids. Deletions cut 1 base from V and 5 bases from J, with 7 bases between. The germline V gene has CDR1 SGHNT and CDR2 YYREEE (reference sequence).

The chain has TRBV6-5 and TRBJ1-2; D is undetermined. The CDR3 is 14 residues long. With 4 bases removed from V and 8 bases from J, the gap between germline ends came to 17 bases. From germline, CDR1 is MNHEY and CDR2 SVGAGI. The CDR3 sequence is CASSSGNGFSGYTF. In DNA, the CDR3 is TGTGCCAGCAGTTCCGGGAACGGATTTTCGGGCTACACCTTC.

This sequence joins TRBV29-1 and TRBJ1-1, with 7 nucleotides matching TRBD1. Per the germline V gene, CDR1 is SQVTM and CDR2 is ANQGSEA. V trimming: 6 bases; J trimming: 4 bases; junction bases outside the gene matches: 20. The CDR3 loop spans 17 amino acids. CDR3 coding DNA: TGCAGCGTGCCTGAGACAGGGTCCACCGGTTGGGCCACTGAAGCTTTCTTT. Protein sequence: CSVPETGSTGWATEAFF.

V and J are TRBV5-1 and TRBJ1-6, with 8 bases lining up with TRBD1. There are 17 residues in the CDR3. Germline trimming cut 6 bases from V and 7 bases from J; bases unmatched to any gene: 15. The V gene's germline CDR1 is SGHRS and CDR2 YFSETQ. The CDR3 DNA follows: TGCGCCAGCAACCTACTCCCCAGGGGGCTTATAAATTCACCCCTCCACTTT. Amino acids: CASNLLPRGLINSPLHF.